This TCR beta chain came from a study of blood T cells in healthy people across ages. Points from the study as a whole: Per million T cells, TCR beta diversity dropped roughly linearly as age increased.

Sample-barcoded 5' priming and a J-beta primer mix drove a second PCR of about 7 to 11 cycles. TCRdb fed the 5' RACE reads into MiXCR, producing one record per CDR3 protein. The table includes 550,000 to 700,000 distinct CDR3 sequences, roughly 29% detected once. Every donor provided 7.5 to 10 milliliters of peripheral blood. The germline V gene encodes CDR1 SGDLS and CDR2 YYNGEE. Trimming removed 0 bases from V and 10 bases from J, with 13 bases in between. The CDR3 length is 13 residues. A word on this clonotype: Its target is not known.

V usage is TRBV9 and J usage is TRBJ1-1; D is perhaps TRBD1 (5 bases). Sequencing was performed on blood. The TCR sequence derives from a woman aged 70 to 79 in good health. Here the CDR3 DNA reads TGTGCCAGCAGCGTAGACGGGACTGGCAGAGCTTTCTTT. Translated, it gives CASSVDGTGRAFF.